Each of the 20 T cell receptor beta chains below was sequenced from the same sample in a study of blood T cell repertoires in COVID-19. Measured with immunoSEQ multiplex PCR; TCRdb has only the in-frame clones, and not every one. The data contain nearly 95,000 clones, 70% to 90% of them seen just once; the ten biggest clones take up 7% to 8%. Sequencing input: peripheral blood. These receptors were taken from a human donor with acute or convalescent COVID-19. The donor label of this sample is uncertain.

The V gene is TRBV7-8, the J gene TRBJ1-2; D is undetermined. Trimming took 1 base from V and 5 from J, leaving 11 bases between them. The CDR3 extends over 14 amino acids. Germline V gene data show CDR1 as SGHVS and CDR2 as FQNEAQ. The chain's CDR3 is CASSLDPGPYGYTF. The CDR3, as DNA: TGTGCCAGCAGCTTAGACCCAGGTCCTTATGGCTACACCTTC.

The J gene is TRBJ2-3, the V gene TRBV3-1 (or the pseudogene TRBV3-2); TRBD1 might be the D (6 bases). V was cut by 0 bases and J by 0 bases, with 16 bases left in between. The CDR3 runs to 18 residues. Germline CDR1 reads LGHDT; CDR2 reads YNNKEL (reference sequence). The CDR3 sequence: CASSQDMAGVTSTDTQYF. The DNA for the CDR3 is TGTGCCAGCAGCCAAGATATGGCAGGGGTGACTAGCACAGATACGCAGTATTTT.

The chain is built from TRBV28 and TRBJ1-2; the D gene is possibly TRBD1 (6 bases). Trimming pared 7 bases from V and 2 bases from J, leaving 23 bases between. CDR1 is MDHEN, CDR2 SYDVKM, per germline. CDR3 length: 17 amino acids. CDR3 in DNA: TGTGCCAGCAAAAAGTCGTTGGGCCGGACAGACAACTATGGCTACACCTTC. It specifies CASKKSLGRTDNYGYTF.

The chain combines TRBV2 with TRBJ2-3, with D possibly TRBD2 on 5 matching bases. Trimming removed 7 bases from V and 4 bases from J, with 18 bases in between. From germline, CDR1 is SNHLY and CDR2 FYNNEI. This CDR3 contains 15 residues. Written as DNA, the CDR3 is TGTGCCAGCAAGAACCGCCTAGCTGACGCAGATACGCAGTATTTT. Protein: CASKNRLADADTQYF.

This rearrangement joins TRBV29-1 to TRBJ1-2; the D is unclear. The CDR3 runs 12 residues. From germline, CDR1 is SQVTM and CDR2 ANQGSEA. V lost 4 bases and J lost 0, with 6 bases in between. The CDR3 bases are TGCAGCGTTGGAGCAACTAACTATGGCTACACCTTC. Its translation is CSVGATNYGYTF.

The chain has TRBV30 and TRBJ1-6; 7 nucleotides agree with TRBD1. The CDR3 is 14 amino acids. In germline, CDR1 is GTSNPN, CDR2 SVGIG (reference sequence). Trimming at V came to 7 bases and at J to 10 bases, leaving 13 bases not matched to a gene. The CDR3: CAFTTGSLGSPLHF. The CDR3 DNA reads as TGTGCCTTTACGACAGGGAGTTTGGGCTCACCCCTCCACTTT.

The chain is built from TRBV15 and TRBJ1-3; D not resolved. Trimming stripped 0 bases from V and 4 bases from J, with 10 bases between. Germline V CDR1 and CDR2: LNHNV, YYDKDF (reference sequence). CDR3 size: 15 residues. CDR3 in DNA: TGTGCCACCAGCAGAGATCTAGCAGAAGGAAACACCATATATTTT. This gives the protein CATSRDLAEGNTIYF.

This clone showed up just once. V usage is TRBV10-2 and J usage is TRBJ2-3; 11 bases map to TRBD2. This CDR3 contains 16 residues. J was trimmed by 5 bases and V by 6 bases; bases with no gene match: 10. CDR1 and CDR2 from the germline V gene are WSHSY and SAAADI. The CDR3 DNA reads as TGCGCCAGCAGGGAAATAGCGGGGGGGCGTCTAGATACGCAGTATTTT. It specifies CASREIAGGRLDTQYF.

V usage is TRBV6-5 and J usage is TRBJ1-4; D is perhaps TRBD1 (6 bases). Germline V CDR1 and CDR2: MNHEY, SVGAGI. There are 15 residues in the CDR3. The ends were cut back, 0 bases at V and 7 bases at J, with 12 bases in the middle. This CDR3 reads CASSYSFRGSEKLFF. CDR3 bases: TGTGCCAGCAGTTACTCGTTCAGGGGATCTGAAAAACTGTTTTTT.

The CDR3 protein is CASSRSGQGAADTQYF. In DNA, the CDR3 is TGTGCCAGCAGCCGTTCGGGACAGGGGGCGGCAGATACGCAGTATTTT. The genes are TRBV11-3 and TRBJ2-3, with TRBD1 matching over 12 bases. CDR3 length equals 16 residues. V dropped 5 bases and J dropped 4; count of bases not matched to a gene: 7. Germline CDR1 is SGHNT and CDR2 is YENEEA.

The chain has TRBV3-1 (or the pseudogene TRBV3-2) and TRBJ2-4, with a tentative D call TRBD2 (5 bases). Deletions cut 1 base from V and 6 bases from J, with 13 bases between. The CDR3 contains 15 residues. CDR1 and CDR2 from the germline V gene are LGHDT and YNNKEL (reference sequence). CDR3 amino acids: CASSQAHAGGNIQYF. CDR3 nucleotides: TGTGCCAGCAGCCAAGCCCATGCAGGAGGAAACATTCAGTACTTC.

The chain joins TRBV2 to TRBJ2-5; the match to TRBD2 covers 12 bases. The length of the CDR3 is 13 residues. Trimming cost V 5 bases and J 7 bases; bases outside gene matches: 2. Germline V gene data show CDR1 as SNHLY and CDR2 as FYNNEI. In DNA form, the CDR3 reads TGTGCCAGCAGTTGGACTAGCGGGGTGACCCAGTACTTC. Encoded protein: CASSWTSGVTQYF.

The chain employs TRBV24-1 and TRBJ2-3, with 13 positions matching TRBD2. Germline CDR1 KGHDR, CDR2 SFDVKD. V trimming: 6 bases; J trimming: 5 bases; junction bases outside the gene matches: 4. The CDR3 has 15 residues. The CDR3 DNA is TGTGCCACCAGTACTAGCGGGGGGGCTGGAGATACGCAGTATTTT. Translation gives CATSTSGGAGDTQYF.

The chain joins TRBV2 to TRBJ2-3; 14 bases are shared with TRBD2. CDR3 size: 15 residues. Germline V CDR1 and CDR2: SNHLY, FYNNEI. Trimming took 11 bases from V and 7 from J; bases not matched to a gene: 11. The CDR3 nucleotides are TGTGCCGGCTCTAGACTAGCGGGGGGGAGGAATACGCAGTATTTT. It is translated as CAGSRLAGGRNTQYF.

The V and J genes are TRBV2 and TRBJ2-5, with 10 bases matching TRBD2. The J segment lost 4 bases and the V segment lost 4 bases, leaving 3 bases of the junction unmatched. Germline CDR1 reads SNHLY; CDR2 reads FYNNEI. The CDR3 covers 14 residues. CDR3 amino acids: CASSVSGGRETQYF. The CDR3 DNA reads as TGTGCCAGCAGTGTTAGCGGGGGGAGAGAGACCCAGTACTTC.

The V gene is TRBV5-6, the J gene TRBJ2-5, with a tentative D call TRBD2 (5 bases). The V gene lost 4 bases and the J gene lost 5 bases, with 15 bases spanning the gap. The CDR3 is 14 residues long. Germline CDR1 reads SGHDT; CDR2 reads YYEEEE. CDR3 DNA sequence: TGTGCCAGCAGCGGACCGAGGGTTGGGGAGACCCAGTACTTC. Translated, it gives CASSGPRVGETQYF.

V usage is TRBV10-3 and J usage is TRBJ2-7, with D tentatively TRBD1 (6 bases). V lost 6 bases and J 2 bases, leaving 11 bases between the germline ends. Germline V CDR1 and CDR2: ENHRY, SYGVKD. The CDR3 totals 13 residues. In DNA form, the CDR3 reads TGTGCCATCAGCCCCGGGACAACCTACGAGCAGTACTTC. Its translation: CAISPGTTYEQYF.

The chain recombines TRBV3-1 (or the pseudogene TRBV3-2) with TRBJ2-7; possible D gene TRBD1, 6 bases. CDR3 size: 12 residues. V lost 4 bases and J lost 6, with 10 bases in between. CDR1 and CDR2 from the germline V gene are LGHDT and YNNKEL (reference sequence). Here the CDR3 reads CASSRRDTEQYF. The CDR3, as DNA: TGTGCCAGCAGCCGACGGGACACCGAGCAGTACTTC.

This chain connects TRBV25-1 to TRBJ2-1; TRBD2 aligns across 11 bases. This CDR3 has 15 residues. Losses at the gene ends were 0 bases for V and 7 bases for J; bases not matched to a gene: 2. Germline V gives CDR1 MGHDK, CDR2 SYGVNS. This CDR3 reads CASSEYLAGGNEQFF. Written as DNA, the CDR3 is TGTGCCAGCAGTGAATACCTAGCGGGGGGTAATGAGCAGTTCTTC.

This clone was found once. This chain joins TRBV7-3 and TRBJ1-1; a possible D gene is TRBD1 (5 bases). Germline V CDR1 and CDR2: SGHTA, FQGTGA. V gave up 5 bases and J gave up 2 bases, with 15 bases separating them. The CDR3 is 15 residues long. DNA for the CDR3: TGTGCCAGCAGCCCGTCCAGGGTTCCAAACACTGAAGCTTTCTTT. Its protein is CASSPSRVPNTEAFF.